The rows below give T cell receptor beta chains drawn from one sample of a study of blood T cell repertoires in COVID-19. Sequencing was performed with immunoSEQ multiplex PCR; in TCRdb, only in-frame clones are kept and a portion is missing. The table records more than 200,000 clones, approximately 86% of them present only once. Material: peripheral blood. The origin of the receptors is a man aged 25 to 40 with active or convalescent COVID-19. Both conserved end residues are part of each CDR3. A D gene is named only where the DNA matches it firmly.

d_call	v_call	j_call	cdr3_aa
TRBD1	TRBV18	TRBJ1-2	CASSSFSGTGNQGYTF
-	TRBV7-9	TRBJ1-3	CASSLQDTPGNTIYF
-	TRBV19	TRBJ2-7	CASASAIGAYEQYF
TRBD1	TRBV2	TRBJ2-1	CATGNGGQGYNEQFF
-	TRBV7-9	TRBJ1-6	CASSPIGTRNSPLHF
-	TRBV12-3/TRBV12-4	TRBJ1-5	CASRAQAHQPQHF
TRBD2	TRBV29-1	TRBJ2-3	CSAWGLAGDGDTQYF
TRBD2	TRBV9	TRBJ2-5	CASSSRTSGVLETQYF
TRBD2	TRBV19	TRBJ2-1	CASKAGGSSYNEQFF
TRBD1	TRBV19	TRBJ1-2	CASSITGGSSYGYTF
-	TRBV3-1/TRBV3-2	TRBJ2-3	CASSPRLESTDTQYF
-	TRBV6-4	TRBJ1-6	CANAHESSYNSPLHF
-	TRBV3-1/TRBV3-2	TRBJ2-1	CASSQGLDTQFF
TRBD1	TRBV5-1	TRBJ1-1	CASSNPRGQGAEAFF
TRBD1	TRBV13	TRBJ2-3	CASSLTGTSTDTQYF
TRBD1	TRBV18	TRBJ1-1	CASSPGQGNTEAFF
-	TRBV5-4	TRBJ2-3	CASSKGHSTDTQYF
-	TRBV29-1	TRBJ1-1	CSVAGFVTEAFF